This is a list of T cell receptor beta chains from one sample in a study of blood T cell repertoires in COVID-19. Using immunoSEQ multiplex PCR, the repertoire was profiled, and TCRdb retains in-frame clones only, with some absent. The table lists about 24,000 clones, approximately 81% of them singletons, with about 6% in the top ten. What was sequenced was peripheral blood. These receptors came from a man aged 65-85 years with acute or convalescent COVID-19. Both conserved end residues are part of each CDR3. A D gene is named only where the DNA matches it firmly.

j_gene,v_gene,d_gene,CDR3aa,CDR3nt
TRBJ2-5,TRBV6-5,-,CASTPGVRETQYF,TGTGCCAGCACTCCGGGAGTAAGAGAGACCCAGTACTTC
TRBJ2-5,TRBV7-2,TRBD1,CASSPGTGRETQYF,TGTGCCAGCAGCCCCGGGACAGGAAGAGAGACCCAGTACTTC
TRBJ1-5,TRBV6-6,TRBD1,CASSQTGGFNQPQHF,TGTGCCAGCAGTCAAACAGGGGGCTTCAATCAGCCCCAGCATTTT
TRBJ1-1,TRBV12-5,-,CASGLRRTEAFF,TGTGCTAGTGGTTTGAGGCGGACTGAAGCTTTCTTT
TRBJ2-2,TRBV4-1,TRBD2,CASSQEGAGANTGELFF,TGCGCCAGCAGCCAAGAAGGGGCGGGAGCGAACACCGGGGAGCTGTTTTTT
TRBJ2-1,TRBV6-4,-,CASSKEAGQNNEQFF,TGTGCCAGCAGTAAGGAGGCGGGCCAGAACAATGAGCAGTTCTTC
TRBJ2-5,TRBV7-2,TRBD2,CASSRTSGQETQYF,TGTGCCAGCAGCCGGACTAGCGGCCAAGAGACCCAGTACTTC
TRBJ2-1,TRBV7-7,TRBD2,CASSFGLENEQFF,TGTGCCAGCAGCTTTGGACTAGAAAATGAGCAGTTCTTC
TRBJ2-7,TRBV5-1,-,CASQPSQGKAYEQYF,TGCGCCAGCCAACCCAGTCAGGGGAAGGCGTACGAGCAGTACTTC
TRBJ1-3,TRBV7-8,TRBD1,CASSLGSGTGDGNTIYF,TGTGCCAGCAGCTTAGGGAGCGGGACAGGGGACGGAAACACCATATATTTT